The rows below give T cell receptor beta chains drawn from one sample of a study of regulatory T cells in long-lasting Graves disease. Each CDR3 protein is one row after TCRdb ran MiXCR on the multiplex PCR reads. The sample gives 350,000 to 500,000 distinct CDR3 sequences, about 15% of which show up once; under 20% is in the top ten. A further study also used this sample, focusing on T cells in Graves' hyperthyroidism and ophthalmopathy.

Sequenced here: peripheral blood mononuclear cells (PBMCs), sampled at new diagnosis, from a patient treated with antithyroid drugs. These receptors came from a woman between 50 and 59 years old with Graves disease. Both conserved end residues are part of each CDR3. D genes are given only for firm matches. Clone size is shown for a subset of rows, as once, few, many or a class of expanded clone.

v_gene	d_gene	j_gene	abundance	CDR3aa	CDR3nt
TRBV7-9	TRBD1	TRBJ1-2	NA	CASSSGGQGYGYTF	TGTGCCAGCAGCTCTGGGGGACAGGGGTATGGCTACACCTTC
TRBV29-1	TRBD1	TRBJ2-7	many	CSVGGPRGTYEQYF	TGCAGCGTTGGGGGACCCAGGGGGACCTACGAGCAGTACTTC
TRBV6-2/TRBV6-3	NA	TRBJ1-1	few	CASKVVLGGGGTEAFF	TGTGCCAGCAAGGTGGTATTGGGCGGGGGGGGCACTGAAGCTTTCTTT
TRBV28	NA	TRBJ2-5	many	CASSLQGSKETQYF	TGTGCCAGCAGTTTACAGGGCTCGAAAGAGACCCAGTACTTC
TRBV28	TRBD1	TRBJ1-1	NA	CATTLGTGGNTEAFF	TGTGCCACTACCCTAGGGACAGGCGGGAACACTGAAGCTTTCTTT
TRBV5-1	NA	TRBJ1-1	many	CASRLSQGSDTEAFF	TGCGCCAGCAGGTTATCGCAGGGAAGTGACACTGAAGCTTTCTTT
TRBV6-2/TRBV6-3	NA	TRBJ2-5	few	CASSEVGSHLSGETQYF	TGTGCCAGCAGTGAAGTTGGTAGCCACCTCTCTGGGGAGACCCAGTACTTC
TRBV7-3	NA	TRBJ1-1	few	CASSLHRDTEAFF	TGTGCCAGCAGCTTACACAGGGACACTGAAGCTTTCTTT
TRBV28	TRBD2	TRBJ2-1	many	CASRRGLAERNEQFF	TGTGCCAGCAGACGGGGACTAGCGGAGAGAAATGAGCAGTTCTTC
TRBV5-1	TRBD1	TRBJ2-1	few	CASRVVLQGEDEQFF	TGCGCCAGCAGGGTTGTATTACAGGGGGAGGATGAGCAGTTCTTC
TRBV12-3/TRBV12-4	NA	TRBJ2-5	many	CASSLRDLETQYF	TGTGCCAGCAGTTTGCGGGACTTAGAGACCCAGTACTTC
TRBV5-1	TRBD1	TRBJ2-2	many	CASIEGTVSNTGELFF	TGCGCCAGCATCGAGGGGACAGTTTCGAACACCGGGGAGCTGTTTTTT
TRBV5-4	TRBD1	TRBJ2-5	NA	CASSSREGARMTQYF	TGTGCCAGCAGCTCCCGCGAGGGGGCGCGTATGACCCAGTACTTC
TRBV6-5	TRBD2	TRBJ2-5	NA	CASSYPPPSGSPRGQYF	TGTGCCAGCAGTTACCCCCCCCCTAGCGGGAGCCCGAGGGGCCAGTACTTC
TRBV12-3/TRBV12-4	TRBD1	TRBJ2-7	NA	CASSYDRAWGEQYF	TGTGCCAGCAGTTACGACAGGGCCTGGGGGGAGCAGTACTTC
TRBV29-1	NA	TRBJ1-2	many	CSATDRSNYGYTF	TGCAGCGCTACCGACAGATCTAACTATGGCTACACCTTC